The 6 T cell receptor beta chains reported below all come from one sample, sequenced in a study of T cells after somatic rescue of genetic block. This table comes from immunoSEQ multiplex PCR, and its TCRdb copy is limited to in-frame clones, with some not included. The repertoire includes approximately 14,000 clones, around 70% of them detected once, and 25% to 30% sits in the top ten. Sequenced input: peripheral blood mononuclear cells (PBMCs). Receptor source: a man younger than 35.

The V gene is TRBV6-5, the J gene TRBJ2-3; D is unresolved. V was trimmed by 0 bases and J by 1 base, leaving 8 bases between them. Germline values: CDR1 MNHEY, CDR2 SVGAGI. The CDR3 is made up of 15 amino acids. In DNA form, the CDR3 reads TGTGCCAGCAGTTACTCGAGACGGGGCACAGATACGCAGTATTTT. It is translated as CASSYSRRGTDTQYF.

This clone was counted between two and nine times. The chain joins TRBV6-1 to TRBJ2-2, with D perhaps matching TRBD2 (5 bases). The CDR3 sequence is 16 residues long. V lost 3 bases and J 4 bases, leaving 15 bases between the germline ends. Germline loops: CDR1 MNHNS, CDR2 SASEGT. The CDR3 coding sequence is TGTGCCAGCAGTGACCGTTCTGGCGGGCCCACCGGGGAGCTGTTTTTT. Encoded protein: CASSDRSGGPTGELFF.

This clone was seen once. The chain is built from TRBV6-1 and TRBJ2-5; 10 bases align to TRBD1. The J call is uncertain, as TRBJ2-7 better fits the DNA end. Germline values: CDR1 MNHNS, CDR2 SASEGT. This CDR3 has 15 residues. The CDR3 spells CASSEGQGAFYEQYF. The CDR3 region has the DNA TGTGCCAGCAGTGAAGGACAGGGGGCCTTCTACGAGCAGTACTTC.

This chain links TRBV4-2 with TRBJ1-6, with TRBD1 matching 8 bases. With V trimmed by 2 bases and J by 6 bases, 6 bases remained unmatched. Germline V gene data show CDR1 as LGHNA and CDR2 as YNFKEQ. CDR3 length: 16 residues. In DNA, the CDR3 is TGTGCCAGCAGCCAACCTGGACAGGGTGGTAATTCACCCCTCCACTTT. Translating it yields CASSQPGQGGNSPLHF.

J is TRBJ2-3 and V is TRBV5-1, with 11 bases matching TRBD1. The germline V gene encodes CDR1 SGHRS and CDR2 YFSETQ. V lost 5 bases and J lost 4; bases outside the gene matches: 6. This CDR3 has 15 residues. DNA for the CDR3: TGCGCCAGCAGTTCGGACAGGGGGCGCGCAGATACGCAGTATTTT. Translating it yields CASSSDRGRADTQYF.

This clone was counted only a few times. The chain couples TRBV6-5 to TRBJ1-2, with 7 bases that match TRBD1. J was trimmed by 8 bases and V by 4 bases; bases with no gene match: 10. The CDR3 totals 14 residues. CDR1 and CDR2 (germline): MNHEY, SVGAGI. In nucleotides, the CDR3 is TGTGCCAGCAGTTTGTTAGCAACAGGGGTCGGCTACACCTTC. This translates into CASSLLATGVGYTF.